Listed below are T cell receptor beta chains from one sample, sequenced in a study of regulatory T cells in long-lasting Graves disease. TCRdb processed the multiplex PCR reads anew with MiXCR; each CDR3 protein has one entry. The repertoire has around 250,000 distinct CDR3 sequences, around 20% of them found once; the top ten carry around 14%. The source was peripheral blood mononuclear cells (PBMCs), collected at new diagnosis, from a patient treated with antithyroid drugs. The receptors come from a female donor with Graves disease. The CDR3 runs from the conserved cysteine through the conserved F or W. Each record gives: clone size, J gene, V gene, D gene, CDR3 DNA, CDR3 protein. D genes are given only for firm matches. For some rows the clone size is stated as once, few or many, or as a class when expanded; others skip it.

many TRBJ2-3 TRBV20-1 TRBD2 TGCAGTGCTAGAGATCAGATGGGACTAGCCCCAGATACGCAGTATTTT CSARDQMGLAPDTQYF
many TRBJ2-7 TRBV7-2 - TGTGCCAGCGGGGGGTGGTCCTACGAGCAGTACTTC CASGGWSYEQYF
many TRBJ2-3 TRBV3-1 - TGTGCCAGCAGCCCACGGGGCAGGGGCCATGGAGATACGCAGTATTTT CASSPRGRGHGDTQYF
- TRBJ2-3 TRBV20-1 - TGCAGTGCCCGGACAGGGGATCTAGCGGGGGGCACAGATACGCAGTATTTT CSARTGDLAGGTDTQYF
many TRBJ2-1 TRBV11-2 - TGTGCCAGCAGCTTAAGGTGGGGCTTTTACAATGAGCAGTTCTTC CASSLRWGFYNEQFF
few TRBJ2-7 TRBV5-1 TRBD2 TGTGCCAGCAGTCGAGCGGGAGGTACCTACGAGCAGTACTTC CASSRAGGTYEQYF
many TRBJ2-1 TRBV5-1 TRBD2 TGCGCCAGCAGCTTAGATACCGGGACTAGCGGGAGACTGGGGTTCTTC CASSLDTGTSGRLGFF
- TRBJ2-2 TRBV2 TRBD1 TGTGCCAGCGGAGGACAGGGGAACACCGGGGAGCTGTTTTTT CASGGQGNTGELFF
many TRBJ1-1 TRBV20-1 - TGCAGTGAAGCGGTTGGAATCACTGAAGCTTTCTTT CSEAVGITEAFF
few TRBJ2-1 TRBV4-2 - TGTGCCAGCAGCCAACGGTGGGCGACGGACAATGGGCAGTTCTTC CASSQRWATDNGQFF
- TRBJ1-2 TRBV9 TRBD1 TGTGCCAGCAGCGACCGGGACAGGGATGGCTACACCTTC CASSDRDRDGYTF
- TRBJ2-7 TRBV3-1 - TGTGCCAGCAGCCACGGGAAAGAGGGGGGGCTAGAGCAGTACTTC CASSHGKEGGLEQYF
many TRBJ1-1 TRBV11-2 - TGTGCCAGCAGCTGGGCCCCCACGTCGATGAACACTGAAGCTTTCTTT CASSWAPTSMNTEAFF
many TRBJ2-4 TRBV7-2 - TGTGCCAGCAGCTTAATTGCGGGACAAAACATTCAGTACTTC CASSLIAGQNIQYF
many TRBJ1-5 TRBV28 TRBD1 TGTGCCAGCACCTACCCAGGGGGAAATCAGCCCCAGCATTTT CASTYPGGNQPQHF
few TRBJ2-5 TRBV5-1 - TGCGCCAGCAGGGCCAGACAAGAGACCCAGTACTTC CASRARQETQYF
many TRBJ1-1 TRBV12-5 - TGTGCTAGTTCCTCTCAGGGGACGAACACTGAAGCTTTCTTT CASSSQGTNTEAFF
many TRBJ2-5 TRBV20-1 TRBD2 TGCAGTGCTTTCCTGCGGGGGGGGCTGGCGGAGACCCAGTACTTC CSAFLRGGLAETQYF
many TRBJ1-1 TRBV11-2 - TGTGCCAGCAGCTTAGACCCAGGGAACACTGAAGCTTTCTTT CASSLDPGNTEAFF
- TRBJ1-1 TRBV7-9 TRBD1 TGTGCCAGCAGCTTACAACAGGGGAAGAACACTGAAGCTTTCTTT CASSLQQGKNTEAFF
- TRBJ2-5 TRBV20-1 TRBD2 TGCAGTGCTAGAGACAGCGGGGGTCCGGAGACCCAGTACTTC CSARDSGGPETQYF
many TRBJ1-2 TRBV15 TRBD1 TGTGCCACCAGCAGACAGTGGAGGGACAGGGGAATCTATGGCTACACCTTC CATSRQWRDRGIYGYTF
many TRBJ1-2 TRBV10-3 - TGTGCCATCAGTGATGCCAGGGGTGGCGGCTACACCTTC CAISDARGGGYTF
many TRBJ1-1 TRBV7-2 - TGTGCCAGCAGAAGGGGAGGGGCTGGGAGTATGAACACTGAAGCTTTCTTT CASRRGGAGSMNTEAFF
- TRBJ2-1 TRBV9 - TGTGCCAGCAGCCCGAGGACTAAAAATGAGCAGTTCTTC CASSPRTKNEQFF
many TRBJ2-1 TRBV27 - TGTGCCAGCAGTCTTATAGCGGACTTCTACAATGAGCAGTTCTTC CASSLIADFYNEQFF
- TRBJ1-4 TRBV2 TRBD1 TGTGCCAGCAGTGACACAGGGGGCAGGGATGAAAAACTGTTTTTT CASSDTGGRDEKLFF
many TRBJ1-5 TRBV12-3/TRBV12-4 - TGTGCCAGCAGTTTTCGAGGCGGGGGGGGACAGCCCCAGCATTTT CASSFRGGGGQPQHF
many TRBJ2-3 TRBV7-2 TRBD2 TGTGCCAGCAGCAGACTAGCGGGGGGGCCTGGGGATACGCAGTATTTT CASSRLAGGPGDTQYF
- TRBJ2-3 TRBV6-1 TRBD2 TGTGCCAGCCGGGAGCGACTAGCGGGGGCAGATACGCAGTATTTT CASRERLAGADTQYF
many TRBJ1-2 TRBV11-2 TRBD1 TGTGCCAGCAGCGGTGCTTCCGGGACAGGCTTCGGCTACACCTTC CASSGASGTGFGYTF
many TRBJ2-1 TRBV6-1 - TGTGCCAGCGCCTTCTACGTTAATGAGCAGTTCTTC CASAFYVNEQFF
few TRBJ2-7 TRBV4-1 - TGCGCTTCAGGTGAGGGGCGCTCCTACGAGCAGTACTTC CASGEGRSYEQYF
many TRBJ2-5 TRBV11-2 TRBD2 TGTGCCAGCGGGACTAGGGAAGCGGGAGTAAAGGAGACCCAGTACTTC CASGTREAGVKETQYF
- TRBJ1-1 TRBV6-2/TRBV6-3 - TGTGCCAGCAGGCTAATACACATGAACACTGAAGCTTTCTTT CASRLIHMNTEAFF
- TRBJ2-5 TRBV12-3/TRBV12-4 TRBD1 TGTGCCAGCAGTCCTCGTTCCGGGACAGATGACGAAGAGACCCAGTACTTC CASSPRSGTDDEETQYF
many TRBJ2-4 TRBV11-3 - TGTGCCAGCGGTAGACAGAAAAACATTCAGTACTTC CASGRQKNIQYF
many TRBJ2-7 TRBV5-1 TRBD2 TGCGCCAGCAGCGTGGGGACTAGCGGTGGGGAGCAGTACTTC CASSVGTSGGEQYF
few TRBJ1-2 TRBV6-1 - TGTGCCAGCAGTGCTCTGTACGAGGGGGGCTACACCTTC CASSALYEGGYTF
- TRBJ1-1 TRBV6-2/TRBV6-3 - TGTGCCAGCACCCTTACAGGCCGATATAGTGAAGCTTTCTTT CASTLTGRYSEAFF
many TRBJ2-3 TRBV9 TRBD2 TGTGCCAGCAGCGCCCTAGCGGGAGGCCACACAGATACGCAGTATTTT CASSALAGGHTDTQYF
many TRBJ2-3 TRBV12-3/TRBV12-4 TRBD2 TGTGCCAGCAGCCTGAGCGGGGCGGGGGATACGCAGTATTTT CASSLSGAGDTQYF
few TRBJ2-1 TRBV4-3 TRBD2 TGCGCCAGCAGCCCCTCTGGGGTTAGCGGGGTGAGCTACAATGAGCAGTTCTTC CASSPSGVSGVSYNEQFF
- TRBJ2-7 TRBV12-3/TRBV12-4 TRBD1 TGTGCCAGCAGATTAGGGACAGGGGGCCTCTACGAGCAGTACTTC CASRLGTGGLYEQYF
- TRBJ2-3 TRBV3-1 - TGTGCCAGCAGCCACCCGAACGTCCCAATCACAGATACGCAGTATTTT CASSHPNVPITDTQYF
- TRBJ2-1 TRBV12-3/TRBV12-4 - TGTGCCAGCAGTTTCATCGCAAGGAGGAATGAGCAGTTCTTC CASSFIARRNEQFF
many TRBJ2-4 TRBV7-2 - TGTGCCAGCAGCTTCTCCAGACCGTTGCTAGCCAAAAACATTCAGTACTTC CASSFSRPLLAKNIQYF
many TRBJ1-6 TRBV3-1 - TGTGCCAGCAGCCACCAACTAGGCCTGCGGAGATCACCCCTCCACTTT CASSHQLGLRRSPLHF
- TRBJ2-6 TRBV15 - TGTGCCACCAGTTCTGGGGCCAACGTCCTGACTTTC CATSSGANVLTF
- TRBJ2-6 TRBV3-1 - TGTGCCAGCAGCCAAGAGGTGGGGTATGGGGCCAACGTCCTGACTTTC CASSQEVGYGANVLTF
once TRBJ2-5 TRBV6-1 - TGTGCCAGCAGCCGTCTAGAGTTCCAAGAGACCCAGTACTTC CASSRLEFQETQYF
many TRBJ1-1 TRBV28 TRBD1 TGTGCCAGCAGTTCCACAGGGGGGGAGGCTGAAGCTTTCTTT CASSSTGGEAEAFF
many TRBJ2-5 TRBV7-2 - TGTGCCAGCAGCTTAGGTAACCAGCGAGAGACCCAGTACTTC CASSLGNQRETQYF
many TRBJ2-5 TRBV27 TRBD1 TGTGCCAGCAGCGACAGGGTCCTAGAGACCCAGTACTTC CASSDRVLETQYF